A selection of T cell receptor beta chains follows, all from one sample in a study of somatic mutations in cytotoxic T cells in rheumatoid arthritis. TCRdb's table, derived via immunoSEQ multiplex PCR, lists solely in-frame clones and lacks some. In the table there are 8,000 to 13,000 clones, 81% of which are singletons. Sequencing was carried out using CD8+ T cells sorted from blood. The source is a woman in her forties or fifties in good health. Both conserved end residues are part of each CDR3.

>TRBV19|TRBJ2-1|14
CASSKDRGRNEQFF
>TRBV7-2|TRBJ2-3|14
CASSLGQGTDTQYF
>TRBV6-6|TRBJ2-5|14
CASSFGLAGQTQYF
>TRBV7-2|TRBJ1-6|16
CASSLVEDPGYSPLHF
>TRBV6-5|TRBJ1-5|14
CASSPRTGNQPQHF
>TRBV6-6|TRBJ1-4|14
CASSYREHNEKLFF
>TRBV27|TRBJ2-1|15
CASSLVGSSYNEQFF
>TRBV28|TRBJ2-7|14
CASSMAGGAYEQYF
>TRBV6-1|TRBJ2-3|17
CASSGLAGGGGTDTQYF
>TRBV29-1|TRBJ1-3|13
CSAQRSGGNTIYF
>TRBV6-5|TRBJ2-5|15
CASSTRDFLQETQYF
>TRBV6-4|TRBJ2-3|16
CASSPLPDRGADTQYF
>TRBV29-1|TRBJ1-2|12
CSVEGGEGGYTF
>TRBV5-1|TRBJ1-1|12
CASSTQGTEAFF
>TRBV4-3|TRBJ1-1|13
CASSQSRVTEAFF
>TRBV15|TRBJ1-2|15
CATSYNRQYHYGYTF
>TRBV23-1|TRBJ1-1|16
CASSQSEAVMNTEAFF
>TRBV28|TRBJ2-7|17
CASSASPGHASAYEQYF